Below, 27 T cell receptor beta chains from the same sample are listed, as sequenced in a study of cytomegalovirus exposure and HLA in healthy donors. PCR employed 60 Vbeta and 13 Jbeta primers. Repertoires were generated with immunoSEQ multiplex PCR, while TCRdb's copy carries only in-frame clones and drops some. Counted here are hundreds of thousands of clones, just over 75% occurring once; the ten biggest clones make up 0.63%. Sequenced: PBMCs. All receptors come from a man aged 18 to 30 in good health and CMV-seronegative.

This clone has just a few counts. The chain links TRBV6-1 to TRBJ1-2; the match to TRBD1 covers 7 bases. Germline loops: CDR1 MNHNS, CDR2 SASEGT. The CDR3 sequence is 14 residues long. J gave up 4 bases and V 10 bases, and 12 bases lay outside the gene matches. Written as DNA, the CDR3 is TGTGCCACCTGGGAAGGGGGCTATGGCTATGGCTACACCTTC. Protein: CATWEGGYGYGYTF.

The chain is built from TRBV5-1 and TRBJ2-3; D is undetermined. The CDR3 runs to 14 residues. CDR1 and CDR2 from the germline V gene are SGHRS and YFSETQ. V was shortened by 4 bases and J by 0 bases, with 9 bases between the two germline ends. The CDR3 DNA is TGCGCCAGCAGCGACCCCGGGAGCACAGATACGCAGTATTTT. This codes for CASSDPGSTDTQYF.

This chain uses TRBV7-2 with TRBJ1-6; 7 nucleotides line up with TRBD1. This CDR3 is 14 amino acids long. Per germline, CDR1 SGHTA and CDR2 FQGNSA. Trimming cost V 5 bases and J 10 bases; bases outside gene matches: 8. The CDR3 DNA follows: TGTGCCAGCAGCCCCCGACAGGGCCCCTCACCCCTCCACTTT. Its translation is CASSPRQGPSPLHF.

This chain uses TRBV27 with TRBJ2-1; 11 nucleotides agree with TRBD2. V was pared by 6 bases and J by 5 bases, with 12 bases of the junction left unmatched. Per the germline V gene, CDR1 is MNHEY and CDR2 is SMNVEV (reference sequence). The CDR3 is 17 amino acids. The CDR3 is CASSFLPGLAEDNEQFF. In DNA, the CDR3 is TGTGCCAGCAGCTTCCTCCCGGGACTAGCGGAAGACAATGAGCAGTTCTTC.

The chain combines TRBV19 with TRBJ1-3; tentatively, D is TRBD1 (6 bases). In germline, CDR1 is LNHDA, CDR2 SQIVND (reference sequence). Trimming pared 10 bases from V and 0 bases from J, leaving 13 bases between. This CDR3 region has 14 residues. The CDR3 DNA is TGTGCCACCCAACAGGGCCACTCTGGAAACACCATATATTTT. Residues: CATQQGHSGNTIYF.

CDR3 sequence reads: CASSVGRGLSGYTF. For the CDR3, the DNA is TGTGCCAGCAGCGTAGGCAGGGGATTAAGTGGCTACACCTTC. The chain uses TRBV9 and TRBJ1-2, with D possibly being TRBD1 (6 bases). Trimming shortened V by 0 bases and J by 7 bases, and 13 bases separated the two germline ends. The germline gives CDR1 SGDLS, CDR2 YYNGEE. The CDR3 covers 14 residues.

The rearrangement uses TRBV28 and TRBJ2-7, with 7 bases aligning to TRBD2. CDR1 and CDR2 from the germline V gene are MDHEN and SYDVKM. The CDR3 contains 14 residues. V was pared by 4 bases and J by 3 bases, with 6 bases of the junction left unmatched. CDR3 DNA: TGTGCCAGCAGTTCAGTCGGCGGGAGCTACGAGCAGTACTTC. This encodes CASSSVGGSYEQYF.

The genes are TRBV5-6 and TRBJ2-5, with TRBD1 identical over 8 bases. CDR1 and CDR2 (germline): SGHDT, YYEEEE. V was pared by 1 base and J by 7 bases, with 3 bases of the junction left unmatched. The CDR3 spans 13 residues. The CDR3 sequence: CASSLTGGATQYF. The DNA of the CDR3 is TGTGCCAGCAGCTTGACAGGGGGTGCGACCCAGTACTTC.

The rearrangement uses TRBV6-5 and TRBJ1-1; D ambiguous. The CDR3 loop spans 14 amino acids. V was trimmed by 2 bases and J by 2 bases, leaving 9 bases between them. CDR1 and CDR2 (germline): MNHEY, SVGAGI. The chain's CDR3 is CASSYPSSNTEAFF. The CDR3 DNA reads TGTGCCAGCAGTTACCCCTCCAGTAACACTGAAGCTTTCTTT.

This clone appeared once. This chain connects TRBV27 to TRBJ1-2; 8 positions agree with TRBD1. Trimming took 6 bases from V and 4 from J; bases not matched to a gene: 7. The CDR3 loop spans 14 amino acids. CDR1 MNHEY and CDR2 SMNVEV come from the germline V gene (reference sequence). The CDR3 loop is CASRPGQATYGYTF. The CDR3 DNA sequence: TGTGCCAGCAGACCGGGACAGGCGACCTATGGCTACACCTTC.

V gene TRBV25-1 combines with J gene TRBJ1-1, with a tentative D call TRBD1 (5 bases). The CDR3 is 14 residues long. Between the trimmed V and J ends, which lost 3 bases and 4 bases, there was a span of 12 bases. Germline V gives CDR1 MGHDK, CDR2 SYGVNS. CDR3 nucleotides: TGTGCCAGCAGTGATTTGGGGCCCGCCACTGAAGCTTTCTTT. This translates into CASSDLGPATEAFF.

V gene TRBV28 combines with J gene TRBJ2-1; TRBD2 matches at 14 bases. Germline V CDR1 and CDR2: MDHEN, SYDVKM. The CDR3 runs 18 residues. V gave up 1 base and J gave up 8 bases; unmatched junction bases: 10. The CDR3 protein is CASSLYMPGLAGAYEQFF. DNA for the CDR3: TGTGCCAGCAGTTTATATATGCCGGGACTAGCGGGAGCGTATGAGCAGTTCTTC. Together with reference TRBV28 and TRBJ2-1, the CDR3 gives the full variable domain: DVKVTQSSRYLVKRTGEKVFLECVQDMDHENMFWYRQDPGLGLRLIYFSYDVKMKEKGDIPEGYSVSREKKERFSLILESASTNQTSMYLCASSLYMPGLAGAYEQFFGPGTRLTVL.

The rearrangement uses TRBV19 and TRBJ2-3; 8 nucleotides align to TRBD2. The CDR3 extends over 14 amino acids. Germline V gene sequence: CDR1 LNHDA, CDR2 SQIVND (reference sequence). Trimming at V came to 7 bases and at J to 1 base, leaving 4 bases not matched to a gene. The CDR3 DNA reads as TGTGCCAGTAAGACGGGAGGGGGCACAGATACGCAGTATTTT. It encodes CASKTGGGTDTQYF.

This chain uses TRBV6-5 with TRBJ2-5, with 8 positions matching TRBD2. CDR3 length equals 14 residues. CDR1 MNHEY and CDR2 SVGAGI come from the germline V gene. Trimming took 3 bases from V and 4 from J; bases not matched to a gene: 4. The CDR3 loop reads CASSYAGGIETQYF. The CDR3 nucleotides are TGTGCCAGCAGTTATGCGGGAGGAATAGAGACCCAGTACTTC.

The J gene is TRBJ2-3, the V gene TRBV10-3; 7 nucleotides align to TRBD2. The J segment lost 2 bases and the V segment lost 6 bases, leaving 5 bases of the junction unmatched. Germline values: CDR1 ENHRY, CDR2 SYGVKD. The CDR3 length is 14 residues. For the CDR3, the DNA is TGTGCCATCAGGGGACTAAGGGCCACAGATACGCAGTATTTT. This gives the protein CAIRGLRATDTQYF.

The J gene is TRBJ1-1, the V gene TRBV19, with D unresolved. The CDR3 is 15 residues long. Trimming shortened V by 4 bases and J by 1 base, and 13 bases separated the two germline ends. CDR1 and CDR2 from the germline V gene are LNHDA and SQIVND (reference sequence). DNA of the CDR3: TGTGCCAGTAGTACAGCGGCGACGGCGAACACTGAAGCTTTCTTT. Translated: CASSTAATANTEAFF.

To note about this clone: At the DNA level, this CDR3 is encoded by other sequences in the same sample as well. CDR3 sequence (DNA): TGTGCCAGCTCAGACAGGGGGAATGAAAAACTGTTTTTT. It yields the protein CASSDRGNEKLFF. The chain recombines TRBV27 with TRBJ1-4, with TRBD1 identical over 9 bases. Germline CDR1 and CDR2: MNHEY and SMNVEV (reference sequence). V shed 8 bases, J shed 5 bases, and the junction held 3 bases outside the gene matches. This CDR3 contains 13 residues.

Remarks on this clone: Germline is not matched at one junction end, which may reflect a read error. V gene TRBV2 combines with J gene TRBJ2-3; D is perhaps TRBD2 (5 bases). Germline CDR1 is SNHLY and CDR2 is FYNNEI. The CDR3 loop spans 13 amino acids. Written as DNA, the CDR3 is TGTGCCAGCAGTGAAGCGCTTTTTGGGAGCCCCCGTTTT. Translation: CASSEALFGSPRF.

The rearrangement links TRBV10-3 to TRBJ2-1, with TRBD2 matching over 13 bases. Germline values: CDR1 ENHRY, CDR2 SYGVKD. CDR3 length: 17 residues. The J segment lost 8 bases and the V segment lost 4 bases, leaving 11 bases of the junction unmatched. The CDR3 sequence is CAISGGLAGPQADEQFF. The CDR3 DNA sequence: TGTGCCATCAGTGGGGGACTAGCGGGACCTCAAGCGGATGAGCAGTTCTTC.

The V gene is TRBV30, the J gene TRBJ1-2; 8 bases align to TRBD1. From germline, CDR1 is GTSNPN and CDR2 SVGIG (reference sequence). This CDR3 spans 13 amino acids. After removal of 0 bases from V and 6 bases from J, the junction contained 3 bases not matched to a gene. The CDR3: CAWSVGTGDGYTF. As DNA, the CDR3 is TGTGCCTGGAGTGTGGGGACAGGTGATGGCTACACCTTC.

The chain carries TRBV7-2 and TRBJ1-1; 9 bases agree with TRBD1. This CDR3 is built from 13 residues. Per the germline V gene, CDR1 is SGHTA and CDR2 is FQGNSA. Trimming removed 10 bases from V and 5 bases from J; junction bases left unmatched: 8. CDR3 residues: CATKQGARTEAFF. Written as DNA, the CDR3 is TGTGCCACCAAACAGGGGGCGCGAACTGAAGCTTTCTTT.

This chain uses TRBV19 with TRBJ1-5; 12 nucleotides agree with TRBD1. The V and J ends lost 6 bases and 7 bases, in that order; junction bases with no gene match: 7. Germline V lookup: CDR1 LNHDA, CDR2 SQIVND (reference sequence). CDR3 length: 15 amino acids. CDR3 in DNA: TGTGCCAGTAGCCCCGGGACAGGGGGCTGGCAGCCCCAGCATTTT. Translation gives CASSPGTGGWQPQHF.

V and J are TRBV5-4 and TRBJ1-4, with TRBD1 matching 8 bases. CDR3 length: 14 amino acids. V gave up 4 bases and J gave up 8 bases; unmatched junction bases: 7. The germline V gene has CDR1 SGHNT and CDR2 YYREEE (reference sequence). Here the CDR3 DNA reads TGTGCCAGCAGCCTTCAGGGGGCGGGGGAAAAACTGTTTTTT. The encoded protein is CASSLQGAGEKLFF.

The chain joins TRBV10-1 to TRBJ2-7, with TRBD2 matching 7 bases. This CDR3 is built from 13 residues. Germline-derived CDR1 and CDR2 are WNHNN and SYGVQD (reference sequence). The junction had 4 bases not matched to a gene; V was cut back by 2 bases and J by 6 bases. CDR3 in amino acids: CASSEVAGGEQYF. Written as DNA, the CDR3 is TGCGCCAGCAGTGAGGTAGCGGGCGGCGAGCAGTACTTC.

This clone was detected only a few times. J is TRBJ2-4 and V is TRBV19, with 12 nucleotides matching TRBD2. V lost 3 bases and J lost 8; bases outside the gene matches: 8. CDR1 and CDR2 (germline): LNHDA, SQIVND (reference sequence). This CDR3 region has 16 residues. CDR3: CASSIELAGGLDIQYF. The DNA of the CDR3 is TGTGCCAGTAGTATCGAGCTAGCGGGAGGGCTGGACATTCAGTACTTC. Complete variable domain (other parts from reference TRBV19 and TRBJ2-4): DGGITQSPKYLFRKEGQNVTLSCEQNLNHDAMYWYRQDPGQGLRLIYYSQIVNDFQKGDIAEGYSVSREKKESFPLTVTSAQKNPTAFYLCASSIELAGGLDIQYFGAGTRLSVL.

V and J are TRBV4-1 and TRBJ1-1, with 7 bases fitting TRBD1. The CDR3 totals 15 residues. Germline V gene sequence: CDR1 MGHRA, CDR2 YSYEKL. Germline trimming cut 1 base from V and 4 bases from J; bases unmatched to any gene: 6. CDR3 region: CASSQGQGVGTEAFF. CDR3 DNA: TGCGCCAGCAGCCAAGGGCAGGGGGTTGGCACTGAAGCTTTCTTT.

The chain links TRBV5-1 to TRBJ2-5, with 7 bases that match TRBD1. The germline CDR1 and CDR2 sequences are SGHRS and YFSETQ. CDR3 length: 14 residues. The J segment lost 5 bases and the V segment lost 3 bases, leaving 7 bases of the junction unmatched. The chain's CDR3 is CASSYYRGRETQYF. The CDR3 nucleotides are TGCGCCAGCAGCTATTACAGGGGTCGGGAGACCCAGTACTTC.